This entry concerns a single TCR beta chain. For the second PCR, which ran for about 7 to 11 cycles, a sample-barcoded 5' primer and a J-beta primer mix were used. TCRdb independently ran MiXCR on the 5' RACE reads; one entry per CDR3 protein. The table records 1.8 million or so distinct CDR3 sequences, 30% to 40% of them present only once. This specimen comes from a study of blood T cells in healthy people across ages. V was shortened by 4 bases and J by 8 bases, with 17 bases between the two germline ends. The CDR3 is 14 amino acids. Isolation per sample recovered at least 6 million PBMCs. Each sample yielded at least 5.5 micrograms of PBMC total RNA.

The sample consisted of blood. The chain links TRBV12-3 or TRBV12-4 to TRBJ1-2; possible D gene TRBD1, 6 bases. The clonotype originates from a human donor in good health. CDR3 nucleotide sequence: TGTGCCAGCAGTTGGAACAGGGCAGGGGCGGGCTACACCTTC. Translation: CASSWNRAGAGYTF.